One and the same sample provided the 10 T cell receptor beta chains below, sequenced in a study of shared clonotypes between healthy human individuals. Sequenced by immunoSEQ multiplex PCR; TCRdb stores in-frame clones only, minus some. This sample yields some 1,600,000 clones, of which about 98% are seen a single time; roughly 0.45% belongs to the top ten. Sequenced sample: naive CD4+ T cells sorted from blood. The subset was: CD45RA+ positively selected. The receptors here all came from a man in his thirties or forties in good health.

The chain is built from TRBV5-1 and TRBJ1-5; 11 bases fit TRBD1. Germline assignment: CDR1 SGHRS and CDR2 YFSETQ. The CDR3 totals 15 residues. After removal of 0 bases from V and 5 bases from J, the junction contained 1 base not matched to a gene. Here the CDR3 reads CASSLGTGGDQPQHF. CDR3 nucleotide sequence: TGCGCCAGCAGCTTGGGGACAGGGGGCGATCAGCCCCAGCATTTT. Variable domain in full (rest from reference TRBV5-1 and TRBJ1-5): KAGVTQTPRYLIKTRGQQVTLSCSPISGHRSVSWYQQTPGQGLQFLFEYFSETQRNKGNFPGRFSGRQFSNSRSEMNVSTLELGDSALYLCASSLGTGGDQPQHFGDGTRLSIL.

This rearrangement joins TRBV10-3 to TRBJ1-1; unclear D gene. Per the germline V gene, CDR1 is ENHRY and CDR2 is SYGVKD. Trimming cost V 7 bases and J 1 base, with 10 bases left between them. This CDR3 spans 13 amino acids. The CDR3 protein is CAIIKDGNTEAFF. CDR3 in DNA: TGTGCCATCATCAAGGACGGGAACACTGAAGCTTTCTTT.

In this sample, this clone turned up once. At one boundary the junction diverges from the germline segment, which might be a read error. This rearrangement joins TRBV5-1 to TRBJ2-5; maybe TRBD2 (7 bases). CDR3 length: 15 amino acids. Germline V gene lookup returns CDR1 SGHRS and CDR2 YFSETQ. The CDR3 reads CARSWEGGYQETQYF. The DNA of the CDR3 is TGCGCCCGCAGCTGGGAGGGGGGGTACCAAGAGACCCAGTACTTC.

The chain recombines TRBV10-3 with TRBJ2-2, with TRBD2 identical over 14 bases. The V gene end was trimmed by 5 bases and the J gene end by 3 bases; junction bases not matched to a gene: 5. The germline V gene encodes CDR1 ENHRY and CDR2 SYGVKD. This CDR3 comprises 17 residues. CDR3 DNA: TGTGCCATCAGTCGGACTAGCGGGAGGAGGGACACCGGGGAGCTGTTTTTT. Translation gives CAISRTSGRRDTGELFF.

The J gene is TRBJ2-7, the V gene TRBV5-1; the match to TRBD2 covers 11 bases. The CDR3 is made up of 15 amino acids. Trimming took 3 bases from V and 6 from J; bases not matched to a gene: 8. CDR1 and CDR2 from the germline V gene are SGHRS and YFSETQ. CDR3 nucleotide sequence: TGCGCCAGCAGCTCATCGACTAGCGGGAACGTCGAGCAGTACTTC. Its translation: CASSSSTSGNVEQYF.

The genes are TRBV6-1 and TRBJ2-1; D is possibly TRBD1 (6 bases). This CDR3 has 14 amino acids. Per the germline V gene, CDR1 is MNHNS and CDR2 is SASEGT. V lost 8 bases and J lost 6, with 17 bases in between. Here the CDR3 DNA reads TGTGCCAGCGCCAAGGGCAGGGGAATCAATGAGCAGTTCTTC. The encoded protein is CASAKGRGINEQFF.

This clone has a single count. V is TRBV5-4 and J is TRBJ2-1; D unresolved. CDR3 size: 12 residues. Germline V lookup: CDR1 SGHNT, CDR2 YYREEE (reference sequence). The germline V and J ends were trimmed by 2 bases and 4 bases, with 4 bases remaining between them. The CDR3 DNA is TGTGCCAGCAGCTTAGAGTACAATGAGCAGTTCTTC. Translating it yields CASSLEYNEQFF.

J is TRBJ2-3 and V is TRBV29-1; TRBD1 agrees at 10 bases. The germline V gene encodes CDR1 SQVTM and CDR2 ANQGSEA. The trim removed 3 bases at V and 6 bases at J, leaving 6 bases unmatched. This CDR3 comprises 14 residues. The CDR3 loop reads CSVERDRGYDTQYF. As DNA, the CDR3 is TGCAGCGTTGAGAGGGACAGGGGATACGATACGCAGTATTTT.

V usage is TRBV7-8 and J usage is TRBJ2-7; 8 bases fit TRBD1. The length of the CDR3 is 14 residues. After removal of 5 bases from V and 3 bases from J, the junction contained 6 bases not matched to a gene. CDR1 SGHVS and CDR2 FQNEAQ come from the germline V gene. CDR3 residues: CASSLRDRGYEQYF. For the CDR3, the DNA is TGTGCCAGCAGCCTACGTGACAGGGGCTACGAGCAGTACTTC. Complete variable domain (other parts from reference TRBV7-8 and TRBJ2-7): GAGVSQSPRYKVAKRGQDVALRCDPISGHVSLFWYQQALGQGPEFLTYFQNEAQLDKSGLPSDRFFAERPEGSVSTLKIQRTQQEDSAVYLCASSLRDRGYEQYFGPGTRLTVT.

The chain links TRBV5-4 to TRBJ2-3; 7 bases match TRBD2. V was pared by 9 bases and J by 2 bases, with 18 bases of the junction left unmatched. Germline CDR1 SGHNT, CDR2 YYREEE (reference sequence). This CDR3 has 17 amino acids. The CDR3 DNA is TGTGCCACAAGCCCAGCGGGGCAGTGGGGACCCACAGATACGCAGTATTTT. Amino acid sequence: CATSPAGQWGPTDTQYF.